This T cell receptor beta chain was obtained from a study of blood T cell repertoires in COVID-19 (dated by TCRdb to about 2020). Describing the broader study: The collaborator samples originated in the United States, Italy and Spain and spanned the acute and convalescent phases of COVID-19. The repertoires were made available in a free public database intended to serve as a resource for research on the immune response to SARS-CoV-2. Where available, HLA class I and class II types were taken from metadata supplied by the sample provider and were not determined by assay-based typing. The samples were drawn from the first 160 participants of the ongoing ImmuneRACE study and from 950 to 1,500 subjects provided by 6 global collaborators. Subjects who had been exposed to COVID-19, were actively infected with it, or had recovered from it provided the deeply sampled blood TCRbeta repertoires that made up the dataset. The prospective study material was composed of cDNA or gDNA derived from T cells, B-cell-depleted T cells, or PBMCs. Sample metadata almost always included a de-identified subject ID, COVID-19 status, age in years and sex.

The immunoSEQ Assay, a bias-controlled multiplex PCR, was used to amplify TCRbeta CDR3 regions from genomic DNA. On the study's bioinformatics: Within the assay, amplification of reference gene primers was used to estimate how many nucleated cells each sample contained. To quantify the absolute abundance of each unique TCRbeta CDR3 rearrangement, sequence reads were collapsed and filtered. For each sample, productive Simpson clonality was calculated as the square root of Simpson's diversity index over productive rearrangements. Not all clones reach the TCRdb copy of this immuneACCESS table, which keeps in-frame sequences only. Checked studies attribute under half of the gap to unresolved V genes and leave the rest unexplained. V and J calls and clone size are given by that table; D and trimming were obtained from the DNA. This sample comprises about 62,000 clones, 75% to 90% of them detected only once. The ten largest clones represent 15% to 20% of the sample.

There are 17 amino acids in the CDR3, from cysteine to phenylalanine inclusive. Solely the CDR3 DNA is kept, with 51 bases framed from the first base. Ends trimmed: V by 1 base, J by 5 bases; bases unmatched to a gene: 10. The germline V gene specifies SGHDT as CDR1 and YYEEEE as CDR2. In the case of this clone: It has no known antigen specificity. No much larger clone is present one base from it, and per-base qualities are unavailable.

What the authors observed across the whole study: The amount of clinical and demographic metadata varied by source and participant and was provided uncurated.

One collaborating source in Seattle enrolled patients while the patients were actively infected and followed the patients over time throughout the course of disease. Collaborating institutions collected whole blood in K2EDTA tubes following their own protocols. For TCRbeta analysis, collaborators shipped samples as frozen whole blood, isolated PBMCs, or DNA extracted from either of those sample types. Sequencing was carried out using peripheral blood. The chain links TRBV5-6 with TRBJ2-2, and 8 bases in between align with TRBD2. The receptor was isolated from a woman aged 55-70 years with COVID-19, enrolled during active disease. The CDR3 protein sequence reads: CASSLWSSGFGTGELFF. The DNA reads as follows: TGTGCCAGCAGCTTGTGGTCTAGCGGGTTCGGGACCGGGGAGCTGTTTTTT.